This T cell receptor (beta chain) derives from a study of blood T cell repertoires in COVID-19. Study details: T cells, B-cell-depleted T cells, or PBMCs provided the cDNA or gDNA that served as material.

CDR1 is SQVTM and CDR2 is ANQGSEA in the germline V gene. This CDR3 has 13 residues. V gave up 6 bases and J gave up 6 bases, with 18 bases separating them. Clones were sequenced by immunoSEQ multiplex PCR, and TCRdb holds only the in-frame ones, with some missing. The data show about 250,000 clones, with about four fifths seen just once and about 9% held by the top ten. This chain links TRBV29-1 with TRBJ2-7; a possible D gene is TRBD1 (5 bases). What was sequenced was peripheral blood. The receptor comes from a man between 35 and 55 years old with active or convalescent COVID-19. CDR3: CSVASAGNREQYF. Written as DNA, the CDR3 is TGCAGCGTGGCTTCGGCAGGGAATCGCGAGCAGTACTTC.